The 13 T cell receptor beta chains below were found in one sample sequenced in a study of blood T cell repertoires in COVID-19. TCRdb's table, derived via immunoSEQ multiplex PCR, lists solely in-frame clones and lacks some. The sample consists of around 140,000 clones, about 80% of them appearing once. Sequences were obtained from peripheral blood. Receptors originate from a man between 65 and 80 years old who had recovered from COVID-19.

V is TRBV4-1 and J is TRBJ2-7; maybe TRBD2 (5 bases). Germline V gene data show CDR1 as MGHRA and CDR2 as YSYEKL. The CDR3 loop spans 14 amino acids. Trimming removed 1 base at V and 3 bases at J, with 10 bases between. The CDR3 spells CASSQGRLSYEQYF. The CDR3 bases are TGCGCCAGCAGCCAAGGCAGACTAAGCTACGAGCAGTACTTC.

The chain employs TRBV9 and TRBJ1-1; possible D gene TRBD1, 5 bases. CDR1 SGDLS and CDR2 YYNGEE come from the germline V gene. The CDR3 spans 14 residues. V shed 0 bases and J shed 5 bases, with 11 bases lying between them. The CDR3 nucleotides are TGTGCCAGCAGCGTAGCAGGGTTTGGAACTGAAGCTTTCTTT. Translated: CASSVAGFGTEAFF.

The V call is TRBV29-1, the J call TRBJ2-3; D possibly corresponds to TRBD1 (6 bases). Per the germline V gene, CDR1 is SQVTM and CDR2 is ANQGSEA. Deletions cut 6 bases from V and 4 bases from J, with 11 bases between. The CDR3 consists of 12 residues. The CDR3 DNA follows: TGCAGCGTCGCAGGGGTATCAGATACGCAGTATTTT. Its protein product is CSVAGVSDTQYF.

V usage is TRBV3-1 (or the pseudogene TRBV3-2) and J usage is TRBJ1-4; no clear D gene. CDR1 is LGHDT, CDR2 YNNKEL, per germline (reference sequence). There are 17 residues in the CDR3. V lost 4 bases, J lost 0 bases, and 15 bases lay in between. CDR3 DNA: TGTGCCAGCAGCCCACCTGGCGCGGCTGCAACTAATGAAAAACTGTTTTTT. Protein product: CASSPPGAAATNEKLFF.

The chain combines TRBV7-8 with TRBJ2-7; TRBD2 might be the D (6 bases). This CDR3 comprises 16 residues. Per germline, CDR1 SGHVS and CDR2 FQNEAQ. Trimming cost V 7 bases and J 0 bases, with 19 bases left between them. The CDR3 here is CASNLAVADFSYEQYF. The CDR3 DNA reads TGTGCCAGCAACCTAGCAGTAGCGGACTTCTCCTACGAGCAGTACTTC.

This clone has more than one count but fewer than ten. The CDR3 DNA follows: TGTGCCAGCAGCACGGGACAGAAATTGGGCGAGCAGTACTTC. Protein sequence: CASSTGQKLGEQYF. V and J are TRBV7-2 and TRBJ2-7, with 7 bases matching TRBD1. This CDR3 spans 14 amino acids. Trimming at V came to 5 bases and at J to 6 bases, leaving 10 bases not matched to a gene. Germline V gives CDR1 SGHTA, CDR2 FQGNSA.

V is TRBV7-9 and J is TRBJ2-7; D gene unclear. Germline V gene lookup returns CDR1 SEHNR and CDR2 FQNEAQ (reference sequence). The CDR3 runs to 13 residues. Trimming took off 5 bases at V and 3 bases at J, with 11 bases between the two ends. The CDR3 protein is CASSHTVFYEQYF. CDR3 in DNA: TGTGCCAGCAGCCATACAGTGTTCTACGAGCAGTACTTC. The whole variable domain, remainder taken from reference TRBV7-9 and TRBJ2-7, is DTGVSQNPRHKITKRGQNVTFRCDPISEHNRLYWYRQTLGQGPEFLTYFQNEAQLEKSRLLSDRFSAERPKGSFSTLEIQRTEQGDSAMYLCASSHTVFYEQYFGPGTRLTVT.

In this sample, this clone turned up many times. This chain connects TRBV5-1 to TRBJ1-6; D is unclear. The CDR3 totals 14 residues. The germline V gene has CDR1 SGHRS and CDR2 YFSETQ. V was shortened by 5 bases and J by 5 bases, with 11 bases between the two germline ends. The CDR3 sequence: CASRSDGNNSPLHF. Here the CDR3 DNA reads TGCGCCAGCAGATCCGACGGGAATAATTCACCCCTCCACTTT.

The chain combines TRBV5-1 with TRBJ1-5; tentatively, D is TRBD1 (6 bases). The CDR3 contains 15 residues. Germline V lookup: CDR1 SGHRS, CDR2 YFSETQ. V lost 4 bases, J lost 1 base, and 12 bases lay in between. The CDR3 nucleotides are TGCGCCAGCAGCGTAACAGGGCTCAGCAATCAGCCCCAGCATTTT. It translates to CASSVTGLSNQPQHF.

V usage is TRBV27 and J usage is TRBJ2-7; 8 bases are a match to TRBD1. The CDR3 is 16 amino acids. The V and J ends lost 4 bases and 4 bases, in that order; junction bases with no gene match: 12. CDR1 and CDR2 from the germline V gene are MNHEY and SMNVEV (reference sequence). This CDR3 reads CASSSGGVTARYEQYF. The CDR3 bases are TGTGCCAGCAGTTCAGGGGGCGTCACGGCCAGGTACGAGCAGTACTTC.

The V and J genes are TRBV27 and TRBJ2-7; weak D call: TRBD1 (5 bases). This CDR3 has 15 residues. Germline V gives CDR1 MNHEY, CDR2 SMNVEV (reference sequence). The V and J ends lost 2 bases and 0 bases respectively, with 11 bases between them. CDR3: CASSLMTAPSYEQYF. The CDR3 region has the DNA TGTGCCAGCAGTTTAATGACAGCTCCCTCCTACGAGCAGTACTTC.

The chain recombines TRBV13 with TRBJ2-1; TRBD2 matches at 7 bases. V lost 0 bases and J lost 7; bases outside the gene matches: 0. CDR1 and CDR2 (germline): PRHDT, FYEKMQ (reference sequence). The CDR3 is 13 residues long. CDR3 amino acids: CASSLGRGNEQFF. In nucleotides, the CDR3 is TGTGCCAGCAGCTTAGGGCGGGGGAATGAGCAGTTCTTC.

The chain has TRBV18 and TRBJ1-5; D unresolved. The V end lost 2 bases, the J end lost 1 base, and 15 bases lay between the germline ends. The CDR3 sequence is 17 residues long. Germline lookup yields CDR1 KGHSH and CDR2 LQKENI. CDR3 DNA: TGTGCCAGCTCACCAATCGGCGGCGGCGGAAGCAATCAGCCCCAGCATTTT. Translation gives CASSPIGGGGSNQPQHF. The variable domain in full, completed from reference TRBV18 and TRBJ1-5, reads NAGVMQNPRHLVRRRGQEARLRCSPMKGHSHVYWYRQLPEEGLKFMVYLQKENIIDESGMPKERFSAEFPKEGPSILRIQQVVRGDSAAYFCASSPIGGGGSNQPQHFGDGTRLSIL.